A single sample gave rise to the 20 T cell receptor beta chains below, sequenced in a study of cytomegalovirus exposure and HLA in healthy donors. In the PCR, 60 Vbeta and 13 Jbeta primers were used. The protocol was immunoSEQ multiplex PCR, while the TCRdb copy is restricted to in-frame clones and leaves out a portion. The data show roughly 220,000 clones, and the top ten clones hold around 1.1%. Sequences were obtained from PBMCs. These receptors all stem from a girl aged 2-9 years in good health and CMV-seropositive.

The chain has TRBV13 and TRBJ2-7, with 8 positions matching TRBD1. With V trimmed by 5 bases and J by 5 bases, 11 bases remained unmatched. The CDR3 is 15 residues long. The germline CDR1 and CDR2 sequences are PRHDT and FYEKMQ (reference sequence). The CDR3 loop is CASSGGDRGLDEQYF. The CDR3 DNA follows: TGTGCCAGCAGCGGAGGAGACAGGGGTCTGGACGAGCAGTACTTC. Full variable domain (outside the CDR3, taken from reference TRBV13 and TRBJ2-7): AAGVIQSPRHLIKEKRETATLKCYPIPRHDTVYWYQQGPGQDPQFLISFYEKMQSDKGSIPDRFSAQQFSDYHSELNMSSLELGDSALYFCASSGGDRGLDEQYFGPGTRLTVT.

The rearrangement links TRBV6-1 to TRBJ1-4; tentative D call: TRBD1 (6 bases). The CDR3 runs to 15 residues. Germline loops: CDR1 MNHNS, CDR2 SASEGT. The V end was cut by 3 bases, the J end by 3 bases, with 11 bases between. The DNA of the CDR3 is TGTGCCAGCAGTGACCCAGGGGTAGCTAATGAAAAACTGTTTTTT. Protein: CASSDPGVANEKLFF.

The chain uses TRBV30 and TRBJ2-7; D might be TRBD2 (5 bases). Germline V CDR1 and CDR2: GTSNPN, SVGIG (reference sequence). Trimming removed 2 bases from V and 2 bases from J, with 13 bases in between. CDR3 size: 14 residues. DNA of the CDR3: TGTGCCTGGAGTATGGGGATGGGAGCCTACGAGCAGTACTTC. Encoded protein: CAWSMGMGAYEQYF.

The rearrangement joins TRBV6-6 to TRBJ2-5; possible D gene TRBD2, 6 bases. Germline V gives CDR1 MNHNY, CDR2 SVGAGI (reference sequence). V was trimmed by 5 bases and J by 0 bases, leaving 16 bases between them. The CDR3 has 16 amino acids. CDR3 sequence (DNA): TGTGCCAGCAGTACCTTACATATAGCGGACCAAGAGACCCAGTACTTC. Encoded protein: CASSTLHIADQETQYF.

V is TRBV12-5 and J is TRBJ2-1; 9 bases are shared with TRBD2. The CDR3 has 14 residues. V gave up 6 bases and J gave up 10 bases; unmatched junction bases: 10. Germline CDR1 and CDR2: LGHNT and FRNRAP. This CDR3 is CASGASLAGEEQFF. CDR3 in DNA: TGTGCTAGTGGCGCATCCTTAGCGGGAGAGGAGCAGTTCTTC.

The chain is built from TRBV28 and TRBJ2-3; D possibly corresponds to TRBD1 (5 bases). CDR1 and CDR2 (germline): MDHEN, SYDVKM. The CDR3 sequence is 18 residues long. Trimming stripped 3 bases from V and 2 bases from J, with 21 bases between. The CDR3 DNA sequence: TGTGCCAGCAGTTTCCACAGGAGTACCTCTTGGACCACAGATACGCAGTATTTT. This sequence encodes CASSFHRSTSWTTDTQYF.

The rearrangement links TRBV28 to TRBJ1-4; a weak D match, TRBD1 (5 bases). This CDR3 spans 17 amino acids. V lost 3 bases and J lost 8, with 22 bases in between. Germline assignment: CDR1 MDHEN and CDR2 SYDVKM. The CDR3 nucleotides are TGTGCCAGCAGTTTCCCCGGGAGGAGGGACGGCGGAGAAAAACTGTTTTTT. Amino acid sequence: CASSFPGRRDGGEKLFF.

The chain joins TRBV6-1 to TRBJ1-5; 7 bases agree with TRBD1. The junction had 9 bases not matched to a gene; V was cut back by 3 bases and J by 16 bases. The CDR3 consists of 12 residues. Germline CDR1 is MNHNS and CDR2 is SASEGT. The CDR3 nucleotides are TGTGCCAGCAGTGATGTCCCCGACAGGGTACATTTT. Its translation: CASSDVPDRVHF.

The chain links TRBV11-2 to TRBJ1-4; D is perhaps TRBD1 (6 bases). This CDR3 is built from 14 residues. The V end lost 4 bases, the J end lost 7 bases, and 13 bases lay between the germline ends. Germline V CDR1 and CDR2: SGHAT, FQNNGV. CDR3 loop: CASSSGVGGEKLFF. The CDR3 nucleotides are TGTGCCAGCAGCTCCGGGGTAGGGGGTGAAAAACTGTTTTTT.

The J gene is TRBJ2-5, the V gene TRBV28, with TRBD1 identical over 10 bases. This CDR3 comprises 14 residues. The ends lost 8 bases at V and 5 bases at J; junction bases unmatched: 8. Germline CDR1 and CDR2: MDHEN and SYDVKM. DNA of the CDR3: TGTGCCAGCGTGGACAGGGGGAGACCGGAGACCCAGTACTTC. Amino acid sequence: CASVDRGRPETQYF.

The rearrangement joins TRBV28 to TRBJ2-3; no clear D. Germline values: CDR1 MDHEN, CDR2 SYDVKM. V was trimmed by 3 bases and J by 4 bases, leaving 5 bases between them. CDR3 length: 12 residues. CDR3 sequence reads: CASSFLPDTQYF. The CDR3 region has the DNA TGTGCCAGCAGTTTCCTACCAGATACGCAGTATTTT.

The chain recombines TRBV27 with TRBJ2-3; 10 bases agree with TRBD2. The CDR3 loop spans 15 amino acids. V gave up 5 bases and J gave up 4 bases; unmatched junction bases: 6. Germline V gene lookup returns CDR1 MNHEY and CDR2 SMNVEV (reference sequence). The chain's CDR3 is CASSRLAGTSDTQYF. DNA for the CDR3: TGTGCCAGCAGTAGACTAGCGGGTACTTCAGATACGCAGTATTTT.

This sequence joins TRBV27 and TRBJ2-5, with TRBD2 matching over 8 bases. J lost 3 bases, V lost 8 bases, and 8 bases had no gene match. The CDR3 length is 14 residues. Per the germline V gene, CDR1 is MNHEY and CDR2 is SMNVEV (reference sequence). The CDR3 DNA follows: TGTGCCAGCCGACCGGGGGGGAAGAAAGAGACCCAGTACTTC. It is translated as CASRPGGKKETQYF.

The rearrangement uses TRBV11-2 and TRBJ1-2, with 9 bases matching TRBD1. This CDR3 comprises 14 residues. V lost 4 bases to trimming and J lost 3 bases; unmatched junction nucleotides: 3. The germline V gene has CDR1 SGHAT and CDR2 FQNNGV. CDR3 bases: TGTGCCAGCAGCTCAAGACAGGGGGACTATGGCTACACCTTC. It specifies CASSSRQGDYGYTF.

This chain links TRBV11-2 with TRBJ2-2; D not certain. The germline V gene encodes CDR1 SGHAT and CDR2 FQNNGV. Trimming removed 5 bases at V and 9 bases at J, with 10 bases between. The CDR3 is 12 amino acids. The CDR3 DNA reads TGTGCCAGCAGCCCAGAGGTCCGGGAGCTGTTTTTT. Residues: CASSPEVRELFF.

The genes are TRBV5-1 and TRBJ2-3, with TRBD2 matching 10 bases. The CDR3 spans 18 residues. CDR1 is SGHRS and CDR2 is YFSETQ in the germline V gene. The V segment lost 1 base and the J segment 2 bases; nucleotides outside the gene matches: 10. The CDR3 spells CASSLPPNSGRHTDTQYF. The CDR3 DNA is TGCGCCAGCAGCTTGCCCCCCAATAGCGGGAGGCACACAGATACGCAGTATTTT.

V is TRBV28 and J is TRBJ2-2; the D gene is possibly TRBD1 (5 bases). From germline, CDR1 is MDHEN and CDR2 SYDVKM. The CDR3 has 14 residues. The germline V and J ends were trimmed by 0 bases and 6 bases, with 8 bases remaining between them. The CDR3 bases are TGTGCCAGCAGTTTATGGCAGGGCTCCGGGGAGCTGTTTTTT. It is translated as CASSLWQGSGELFF.

V usage is TRBV6-6 and J usage is TRBJ2-3; no reliable D call. V was shortened by 6 bases and J by 0 bases, with 7 bases between the two germline ends. This CDR3 has 13 amino acids. Germline V lookup: CDR1 MNHNY, CDR2 SVGAGI (reference sequence). This chain's CDR3 is CASRLRSTDTQYF. CDR3 DNA sequence: TGTGCCAGCAGACTCCGAAGCACAGATACGCAGTATTTT.

The chain recombines TRBV10-1 with TRBJ2-2; weak D call: TRBD2 (5 bases). CDR3 length: 14 amino acids. V was trimmed by 8 bases and J by 1 base, leaving 11 bases between them. Germline V gene lookup returns CDR1 WNHNN and CDR2 SYGVQD (reference sequence). Written as DNA, the CDR3 is TGCGCCAGCGGCGGGCCAGAGAACACCGGGGAGCTGTTTTTT. Translating gives CASGGPENTGELFF.

The chain has TRBV5-1 and TRBJ2-1; 8 bases agree with TRBD1. This CDR3 has 15 residues. Germline V lookup: CDR1 SGHRS, CDR2 YFSETQ. The junction had 6 bases not matched to a gene; V was cut back by 4 bases and J by 3 bases. The CDR3 nucleotides read TGCGCCAGCAGCGGGGGGACAGGCGTCTACAATGAGCAGTTCTTC. As protein: CASSGGTGVYNEQFF. Using reference TRBV5-1 and TRBJ2-1 for the parts outside the CDR3, the full variable domain is KAGVTQTPRYLIKTRGQQVTLSCSPISGHRSVSWYQQTPGQGLQFLFEYFSETQRNKGNFPGRFSGRQFSNSRSEMNVSTLELGDSALYLCASSGGTGVYNEQFFGPGTRLTVL.